These 5 T cell receptor beta chains share one sample of origin, sequenced in a study of blood T cell repertoires in COVID-19. Produced via immunoSEQ multiplex PCR; TCRdb's table is partial and in-frame only. The sample includes under 300,000 clones, about 86% of them seen just once. The specimen was peripheral blood. The receptor source for this set is a woman in her 30s with COVID-19, enrolled during active disease.

V usage is TRBV3-1 (or the pseudogene TRBV3-2) and J usage is TRBJ1-1, with 8 bases matching TRBD1. With 4 bases clipped from V and 5 bases from J, the junction kept 6 bases outside the gene matches. CDR3 length equals 14 residues. Germline CDR1 reads LGHDT; CDR2 reads YNNKEL (reference sequence). CDR3 in DNA: TGTGCCAGCAGCCTAGGACAGGGATATACTGAAGCTTTCTTT. Its translation is CASSLGQGYTEAFF.

This clone was seen a few times. The J gene is TRBJ1-3, the V gene TRBV19; D might be TRBD1 (6 bases). CDR1 is LNHDA, CDR2 SQIVND, per germline (reference sequence). The CDR3 loop spans 15 amino acids. The V end was cut by 4 bases, the J end by 3 bases, with 13 bases between. The CDR3 coding sequence is TGTGCCAGTAGTACAACCGGGACACGTGGAAACACCATATATTTT. It is translated as CASSTTGTRGNTIYF.

The chain couples TRBV11-2 to TRBJ2-5; tentative D call: TRBD2 (5 bases). This CDR3 is 14 amino acids long. Germline values: CDR1 SGHAT, CDR2 FQNNGV. The ends were cut back, 3 bases at V and 4 bases at J, with 12 bases in the middle. The CDR3 region is CASSFFPRGETQYF. CDR3 bases: TGTGCCAGCAGCTTCTTCCCACGGGGAGAGACCCAGTACTTC.

The chain carries TRBV24-1 and TRBJ2-3; D not resolved. The CDR3 extends over 15 amino acids. Trimming stripped 0 bases from V and 1 base from J, with 7 bases between. The germline V gene has CDR1 KGHDR and CDR2 SFDVKD. Here the CDR3 DNA reads TGTGCCACCAGTGATTTGGTGGGCCGCACAGATACGCAGTATTTT. Amino acids: CATSDLVGRTDTQYF.

The chain combines TRBV7-9 with TRBJ1-1; TRBD1 might be the D (5 bases). CDR1 is SEHNR, CDR2 FQNEAQ, per germline (reference sequence). This CDR3 has 12 amino acids. V lost 8 bases and J 5 bases, leaving 12 bases between the germline ends. The CDR3 protein is CASCRQGTEAFF. The CDR3 DNA reads as TGTGCCAGCTGCCGCCAGGGAACTGAAGCTTTCTTT.